This TCR beta chain came from a study of blood T cell repertoires in COVID-19. Study in general: The study drew acute and convalescent COVID-19 samples from the United States, Italy and Spain. In each case, the material was cDNA or gDNA derived from T cells, B-cell-depleted T cells, or PBMCs.

Assay used: immunoSEQ multiplex PCR; TCRdb lists only in-frame clones, some missing. The sample lists fewer than 200,000 clones; 83% were seen once. With 6 bases removed from V and 4 bases from J, the gap between germline ends came to 10 bases. Germline-derived CDR1 and CDR2 are SQVTM and ANQGSEA. The CDR3 is 13 amino acids. V is TRBV29-1 and J is TRBJ1-6; perhaps TRBD1 as D (5 bases). This TCR was recovered from a woman aged 45-65 years in a cohort exposed to, infected with or recovered from COVID-19 (not recorded which). Material: PBMCs or T cells enriched from blood (not recorded which). CDR3 coding DNA: TGCAGCGTCGTTGACAGTTATAATTCACCCCTCCACTTT. Its protein product is CSVVDSYNSPLHF.